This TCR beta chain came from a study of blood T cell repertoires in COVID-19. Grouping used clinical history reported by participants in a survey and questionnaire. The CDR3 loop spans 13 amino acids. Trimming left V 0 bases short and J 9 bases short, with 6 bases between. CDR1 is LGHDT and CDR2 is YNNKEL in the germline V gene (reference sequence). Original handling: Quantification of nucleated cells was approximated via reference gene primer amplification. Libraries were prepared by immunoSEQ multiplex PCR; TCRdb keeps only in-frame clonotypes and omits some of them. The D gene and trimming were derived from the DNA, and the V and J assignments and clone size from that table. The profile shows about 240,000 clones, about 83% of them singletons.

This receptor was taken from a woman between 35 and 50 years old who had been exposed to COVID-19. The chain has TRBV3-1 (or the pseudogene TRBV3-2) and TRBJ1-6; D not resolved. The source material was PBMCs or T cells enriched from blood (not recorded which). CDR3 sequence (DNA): TGTGCCAGCAGCCAAGAGGCGGTTTCACCCCTCCACTTT. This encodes CASSQEAVSPLHF.